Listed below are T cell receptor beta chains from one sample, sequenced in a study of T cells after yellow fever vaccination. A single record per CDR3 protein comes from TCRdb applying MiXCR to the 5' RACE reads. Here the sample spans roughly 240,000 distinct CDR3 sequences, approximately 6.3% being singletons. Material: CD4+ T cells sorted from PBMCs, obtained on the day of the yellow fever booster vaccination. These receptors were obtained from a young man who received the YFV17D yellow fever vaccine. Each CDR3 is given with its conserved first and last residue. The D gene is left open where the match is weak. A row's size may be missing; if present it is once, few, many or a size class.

cdr3_nt: TGTGCCTGGAGTGAAACGGTGAACACTGAAGCTTTCTTT; cdr3_aa: CAWSETVNTEAFF; j_call: TRBJ1-1; d_call: .; v_call: TRBV30; clone_size: few
cdr3_nt: TGCAGCTGCGCGACAGGGATAGTCGAGCAGTACTTC; cdr3_aa: CSCATGIVEQYF; j_call: TRBJ2-7; d_call: TRBD1; v_call: TRBV20-1; clone_size: few
cdr3_nt: TGCGCCAGACGACGCCTGAAGCGGGAGGGCCCAATCTATGAGCAGTTCTTC; cdr3_aa: CARRRLKREGPIYEQFF; j_call: TRBJ2-1; d_call: TRBD2; v_call: TRBV23-1; clone_size: .
cdr3_nt: TGTGCCAGCAGCTTCGCAATAATGGAGACCCAGTACTTC; cdr3_aa: CASSFAIMETQYF; j_call: TRBJ2-5; d_call: .; v_call: TRBV5-5; clone_size: few
cdr3_nt: TGTGCCAGCAACCCGGACAGTTCCTACAATGAGCAGTTCTTC; cdr3_aa: CASNPDSSYNEQFF; j_call: TRBJ2-1; d_call: .; v_call: TRBV27; clone_size: many
cdr3_nt: TGTGCCAGCAGCCCGTACAGGGGCGTAGATACGCAGTATTTT; cdr3_aa: CASSPYRGVDTQYF; j_call: TRBJ2-3; d_call: TRBD1; v_call: TRBV7-2; clone_size: few
cdr3_nt: TGTGCCAGCACGCGAGGGCGCAACAATGAGCAGTTCTTC; cdr3_aa: CASTRGRNNEQFF; j_call: TRBJ2-1; d_call: .; v_call: TRBV6-2/TRBV6-3; clone_size: .
cdr3_nt: TGCGCCAGCAGCATGGTGCCGGGACTAGCGGAGAGCTCCTACAATGAGCAGTTCTTC; cdr3_aa: CASSMVPGLAESSYNEQFF; j_call: TRBJ2-1; d_call: TRBD2; v_call: TRBV5-1; clone_size: .
cdr3_nt: TGTGCCAGCACGGGGTTGGGGGCCTACAATGAGCAGTTCTTC; cdr3_aa: CASTGLGAYNEQFF; j_call: TRBJ2-1; d_call: .; v_call: TRBV6-5; clone_size: many
cdr3_nt: TGCGCCAGCAGCAGGATGAGGGGTGAAAAACTGTTTTTT; cdr3_aa: CASSRMRGEKLFF; j_call: TRBJ1-4; d_call: .; v_call: TRBV4-3; clone_size: many
cdr3_nt: TGTGCCATCAGTGATAAGGCGAGCTCCTACGAGCAGTACTTC; cdr3_aa: CAISDKASSYEQYF; j_call: TRBJ2-7; d_call: .; v_call: TRBV10-3; clone_size: few
cdr3_nt: TGTGCCAGCTCACCACGTCAAGACAATAATTCACCCCTCCACTTT; cdr3_aa: CASSPRQDNNSPLHF; j_call: TRBJ1-6; d_call: .; v_call: TRBV18; clone_size: .
cdr3_nt: TGTGCCAGCTCACCACGTGCCTACGAGCAGTACTTC; cdr3_aa: CASSPRAYEQYF; j_call: TRBJ2-7; d_call: .; v_call: TRBV18; clone_size: many
cdr3_nt: TGTGCCACCCAACGTTGGGGGCCTCCCTACGAGCAGTACTTC; cdr3_aa: CATQRWGPPYEQYF; j_call: TRBJ2-7; d_call: .; v_call: TRBV27; clone_size: few
cdr3_nt: TGTGCCAGCAGCTTGGGGGAGGGTGAGACAGATACGCAGTATTTT; cdr3_aa: CASSLGEGETDTQYF; j_call: TRBJ2-3; d_call: TRBD2; v_call: TRBV7-2; clone_size: .
cdr3_nt: TGTGCCAGCAGCTCCTTGGGGTTATCTCAGCCCCAGCATTTT; cdr3_aa: CASSSLGLSQPQHF; j_call: TRBJ1-5; d_call: .; v_call: TRBV7-2; clone_size: many
cdr3_nt: TGTGCCAGCAGCTTCACAGGGTCAGGCACTGAAGCTTTCTTT; cdr3_aa: CASSFTGSGTEAFF; j_call: TRBJ1-1; d_call: .; v_call: TRBV7-8; clone_size: .
cdr3_nt: TGTGCCACCAGTGATGGGACTAGCGGGAGAGTTGGTCATGAGCAGTTCTTC; cdr3_aa: CATSDGTSGRVGHEQFF; j_call: TRBJ2-1; d_call: TRBD2; v_call: TRBV24-1; clone_size: few
cdr3_nt: TGTGCCAGCAGTTTTCTAGGGGCCGGGGCCAACGTCCTGACTTTC; cdr3_aa: CASSFLGAGANVLTF; j_call: TRBJ2-6; d_call: .; v_call: TRBV12-3/TRBV12-4; clone_size: many
cdr3_nt: TGTGCCAGCAGTCCCCAAGTCGGAGCGGGAGTGAGGAACGGGGAGCTGTTTTTT; cdr3_aa: CASSPQVGAGVRNGELFF; j_call: TRBJ2-2; d_call: TRBD2; v_call: TRBV12-3/TRBV12-4; clone_size: many
cdr3_nt: TGTGCCAGCACCCCCGCTCTGGGAGACGAGCAGTACTTC; cdr3_aa: CASTPALGDEQYF; j_call: TRBJ2-7; d_call: .; v_call: TRBV12-3/TRBV12-4; clone_size: many
cdr3_nt: TGTGCCAGAGTTAGCCGGGACTATGCGGGATGGCAGTACTTC; cdr3_aa: CARVSRDYAGWQYF; j_call: TRBJ2-7; d_call: TRBD2; v_call: TRBV7-3; clone_size: many
cdr3_nt: TGTGCCAGCAGCTACTCACAAGGCGGTTACGAAAAACTGTTTTTT; cdr3_aa: CASSYSQGGYEKLFF; j_call: TRBJ1-4; d_call: .; v_call: TRBV12-3/TRBV12-4; clone_size: many
cdr3_nt: TGTGCCAGCAGCCCCTCTCCCACTGGGACCGGGGAGCTGTTTTTT; cdr3_aa: CASSPSPTGTGELFF; j_call: TRBJ2-2; d_call: .; v_call: TRBV7-6; clone_size: few
cdr3_nt: TGTGCCAGCAGCAAGACCGACGGTGGGGGAAACATTCAGTACTTC; cdr3_aa: CASSKTDGGGNIQYF; j_call: TRBJ2-4; d_call: .; v_call: TRBV7-3; clone_size: .
cdr3_nt: TGCAGTGCTAGCTGGCTTTCGCAAGAGAACCAGTACTTC; cdr3_aa: CSASWLSQENQYF; j_call: TRBJ2-5; d_call: .; v_call: TRBV20-1; clone_size: few
cdr3_nt: TGTGCCAGCAGGCCAGAACCGAGTTACAATGAGCAGTTCTTC; cdr3_aa: CASRPEPSYNEQFF; j_call: TRBJ2-1; d_call: .; v_call: TRBV6-4; clone_size: .